This T cell receptor (beta chain) was identified in a study of human T cells and chemical hapten exposure. Study as a whole: The sensitizing agent was 2% DPC, placed on about 2 cm by about 2 cm of upper inner arm skin.

Time point of the sample: pre-sensitization, week 0. Treatment: therapeutic diphenylcyclopropenone sensitization with weekly scalp DPC. This clonotype was detected many times. Single cDNA molecules in the library carried unique molecular identifiers attached during preparation. TCRdb re-called the RACE reads with MiXCR, one entry per CDR3 protein. Here the sample spans tens of thousands of distinct CDR3 sequences, about 10% being singletons. The sample consisted of whole blood, taken in connection with sensitization to the hapten diphenylcyclopropenone (DPC). The receptor was isolated from a man under 40 with alopecia areata. Some clones in this sample may be carry-over from other donors' samples.

This chain's CDR3 is CASSYGTGARSGANVLTF. CDR3 DNA sequence: TGTGCCAGCAGTTATGGGACAGGGGCTAGGTCTGGGGCCAACGTCCTGACTTTC. The J gene is TRBJ2-6, the V gene TRBV6-2 or TRBV6-3; 10 nucleotides line up with TRBD1. The trim removed 3 bases at V and 1 base at J, leaving 6 bases unmatched. Germline V gene lookup returns CDR1 MNHEY and CDR2 SVGEGT. CDR3 size: 18 residues.